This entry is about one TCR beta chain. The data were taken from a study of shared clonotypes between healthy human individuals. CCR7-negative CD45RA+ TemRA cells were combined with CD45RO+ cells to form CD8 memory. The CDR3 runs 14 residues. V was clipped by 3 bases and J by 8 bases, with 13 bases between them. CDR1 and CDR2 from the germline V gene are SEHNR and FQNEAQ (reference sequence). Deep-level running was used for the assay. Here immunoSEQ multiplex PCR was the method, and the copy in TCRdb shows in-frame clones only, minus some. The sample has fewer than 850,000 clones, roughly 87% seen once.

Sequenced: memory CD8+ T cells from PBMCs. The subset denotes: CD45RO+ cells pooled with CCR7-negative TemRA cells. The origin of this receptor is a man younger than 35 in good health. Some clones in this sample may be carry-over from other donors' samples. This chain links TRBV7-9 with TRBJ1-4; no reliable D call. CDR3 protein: CASSFSGSGEKLFF. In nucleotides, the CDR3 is TGTGCCAGCAGCTTCTCGGGGAGCGGAGAAAAACTGTTTTTT.